These 21 T cell receptor beta chains came from one sample sequenced in a study of T cell changes during pregnancy in multiple sclerosis. TCRdb keeps only in-frame clones here, not all; method: immunoSEQ multiplex PCR. The sample holds about 55,000 clones; 80% to 90% are singletons and the top ten take around 0.57%. The sequences come from CD4+ T cells from peripheral blood mononuclear cells, collected in the first trimester of pregnancy. Receptors were obtained from a female donor with multiple sclerosis, enrolled in a pregnancy study.

The rearrangement joins TRBV19 to TRBJ2-7, with D possibly matching TRBD1 (6 bases). Germline CDR1 is LNHDA and CDR2 is SQIVND (reference sequence). Trimming left V 1 base short and J 0 bases short, with 13 bases between. The CDR3 sequence is 16 residues long. This CDR3 reads CASSIALRDNSYEQYF. For the CDR3, the DNA is TGTGCCAGTAGTATAGCCCTGAGGGACAACTCCTACGAGCAGTACTTC.

This chain joins TRBV5-1 and TRBJ2-3, with D perhaps matching TRBD1 (6 bases). Looked up from germline, CDR1 is SGHRS and CDR2 is YFSETQ. Trimming stripped 2 bases from V and 3 bases from J, with 13 bases between. The CDR3 covers 15 residues. In nucleotides, the CDR3 is TGCGCCAGCAGCTTAGGAAGACAGGAAACAGATACGCAGTATTTT. The encoded protein is CASSLGRQETDTQYF.

The chain recombines TRBV19 with TRBJ2-4, with 9 bases fitting TRBD2. Germline V CDR1 and CDR2: LNHDA, SQIVND (reference sequence). The V gene end was trimmed by 4 bases and the J gene end by 6 bases; junction bases not matched to a gene: 10. CDR3 length: 16 residues. CDR3 protein: CASSTLAGVAGNIQYF. The CDR3 DNA sequence: TGTGCCAGTAGTACTTTAGCGGGAGTTGCTGGAAACATTCAGTACTTC. Combining the CDR3 with reference TRBV19 and TRBJ2-4 gives the whole variable domain DGGITQSPKYLFRKEGQNVTLSCEQNLNHDAMYWYRQDPGQGLRLIYYSQIVNDFQKGDIAEGYSVSREKKESFPLTVTSAQKNPTAFYLCASSTLAGVAGNIQYFGAGTRLSVL.

The V and J genes are TRBV5-1 and TRBJ1-1; 8 positions match TRBD1. Trimming took 5 bases from V and 3 from J; bases not matched to a gene: 12. Germline V CDR1 and CDR2: SGHRS, YFSETQ. The CDR3 consists of 16 residues. The CDR3 DNA sequence: TGCGCCAGCAGGTACGGACAGGGCGGTCTGGACACTGAAGCTTTCTTT. This codes for CASRYGQGGLDTEAFF.

This chain links TRBV7-2 with TRBJ2-3, with a possible D match to TRBD2 (6 bases). V was cut by 4 bases and J by 6 bases, with 8 bases left in between. The CDR3 has 12 amino acids. The germline V gene has CDR1 SGHTA and CDR2 FQGNSA. The CDR3: CASSSLADTQYF. For the CDR3, the DNA is TGTGCCAGCAGCTCGCTAGCGGATACGCAGTATTTT.

The chain couples TRBV29-1 to TRBJ1-4; D unclear. Trimming took off 3 bases at V and 3 bases at J, with 5 bases between the two ends. The CDR3 is made up of 12 amino acids. CDR1 is SQVTM and CDR2 is ANQGSEA in the germline V gene. The CDR3 DNA is TGCAGCGTTGAGGAGGCTAATGAAAAACTGTTTTTT. This encodes CSVEEANEKLFF.

The chain uses TRBV7-6 and TRBJ2-1; possibly TRBD2 for D (6 bases). V was shortened by 1 base and J by 0 bases, with 10 bases between the two germline ends. The CDR3 totals 16 residues. Germline CDR1 is SGHVS and CDR2 is FNYEAQ. CDR3 coding DNA: TGTGCCAGCAGCTTAGGGGGACTCTTCTCCTACAATGAGCAGTTCTTC. It translates to CASSLGGLFSYNEQFF.

The chain employs TRBV2 and TRBJ2-1; D might be TRBD2 (6 bases). This CDR3 is 15 amino acids long. Trimming pared 3 bases from V and 5 bases from J, leaving 14 bases between. The germline gives CDR1 SNHLY, CDR2 FYNNEI. Here the CDR3 reads CASSERRGIHNEQFF. For the CDR3, the DNA is TGTGCCAGCAGTGAGCGTCGGGGGATCCACAATGAGCAGTTCTTC.

This chain joins TRBV28 and TRBJ2-1, with 11 bases lining up with TRBD2. Per germline, CDR1 MDHEN and CDR2 SYDVKM. This CDR3 region has 18 residues. V was pared by 6 bases and J by 0 bases, with 10 bases of the junction left unmatched. CDR3 sequence reads: CASRLAGEKGSSYNEQFF. In DNA form, the CDR3 reads TGTGCCAGCAGACTAGCGGGAGAAAAAGGCAGCTCCTACAATGAGCAGTTCTTC. Filled out from reference TRBV28 and TRBJ2-1, the complete variable domain reads DVKVTQSSRYLVKRTGEKVFLECVQDMDHENMFWYRQDPGLGLRLIYFSYDVKMKEKGDIPEGYSVSREKKERFSLILESASTNQTSMYLCASRLAGEKGSSYNEQFFGPGTRLTVL.

The chain joins TRBV5-6 to TRBJ1-2; 10 bases line up with TRBD1. The CDR3 is 15 amino acids. The germline V gene has CDR1 SGHDT and CDR2 YYEEEE. Losses at the gene ends were 1 base for V and 2 bases for J; bases not matched to a gene: 2. This CDR3 is CASSLSGQGNYGYTF. In DNA, the CDR3 is TGTGCCAGCAGCTTGTCGGGACAGGGGAACTATGGCTACACCTTC.

V gene TRBV7-2 combines with J gene TRBJ2-7; TRBD1 matches 7 bases. The CDR3 is 13 residues long. V lost 5 bases, J lost 5 bases, and 6 bases stayed unmatched. Germline V gene sequence: CDR1 SGHTA, CDR2 FQGNSA. This CDR3 reads CASSEQQGNEQYF. CDR3 nucleotides: TGTGCCAGCAGCGAGCAACAGGGGAACGAGCAGTACTTC.

This clone was recorded once. The V gene is TRBV7-2, the J gene TRBJ1-2, with TRBD1 matching over 8 bases. V was clipped by 5 bases and J by 2 bases; unmatched bases: 7. CDR1 and CDR2 (germline): SGHTA, FQGNSA. This CDR3 has 15 residues. CDR3 in amino acids: CASSAHQGANYGYTF. CDR3 bases: TGTGCCAGCAGCGCCCACCAGGGGGCGAACTATGGCTACACCTTC.

This chain joins TRBV29-1 and TRBJ1-2; TRBD1 might be the D (5 bases). Germline V CDR1 and CDR2: SQVTM, ANQGSEA. The V gene lost 3 bases and the J gene lost 3 bases, with 8 bases spanning the gap. CDR3 size: 12 residues. This chain's CDR3 is CSVDDSYYGYTF. CDR3 bases: TGCAGCGTTGATGACAGCTACTATGGCTACACCTTC.

V and J are TRBV7-3 and TRBJ2-2; D unclear. Germline-derived CDR1 and CDR2 are SGHTA and FQGTGA. Trimming pared 5 bases from V and 3 bases from J, leaving 7 bases between. This CDR3 spans 13 amino acids. CDR3 bases: TGTGCCAGCAGCCGACTGGACACCGGGGAGCTGTTTTTT. This gives the protein CASSRLDTGELFF.

The chain recombines TRBV12-5 with TRBJ2-5; TRBD1 matches at 7 bases. J was trimmed by 2 bases and V by 5 bases; bases with no gene match: 2. The CDR3 sequence is 13 residues long. CDR1 LGHNT and CDR2 FRNRAP come from the germline V gene. The CDR3 here is CASGDREQETQYF. The CDR3 bases are TGTGCTAGTGGTGACAGGGAACAAGAGACCCAGTACTTC.

This rearrangement joins TRBV20-1 to TRBJ2-1, with D unclear. Germline CDR1 is DFQATT and CDR2 is SNEGSKA (reference sequence). CDR3 length: 11 residues. Deletions cut 1 base from V and 4 bases from J, with 2 bases between. CDR3 amino acids: CSARAYNEQFF. The DNA of the CDR3 is TGCAGTGCTAGAGCTTACAATGAGCAGTTCTTC.

This chain links TRBV18 with TRBJ2-1; a weak D match, TRBD2 (5 bases). This CDR3 is 16 amino acids long. The V gene's germline CDR1 is KGHSH and CDR2 LQKENI. Trimming cost V 1 base and J 9 bases, with 19 bases left between them. In DNA, the CDR3 is TGTGCCAGCTCACCACGGAGCGGAGAAAGGGCCAGTGAGCAGTTCTTC. It yields the protein CASSPRSGERASEQFF.

The chain couples TRBV5-6 to TRBJ1-5; no definite D call. The CDR3 is 14 residues long. Germline V gives CDR1 SGHDT, CDR2 YYEEEE. V lost 2 bases and J lost 5, with 11 bases in between. DNA of the CDR3: TGTGCCAGCAGCTTCCTGGGCGGGGATCAGCCCCAGCATTTT. Translation gives CASSFLGGDQPQHF.

This clone has a single count. The genes are TRBV5-1 and TRBJ1-4, with TRBD1 matching over 7 bases. Germline trimming cut 4 bases from V and 11 bases from J; bases unmatched to any gene: 17. CDR3 size: 16 residues. CDR1 and CDR2 from the germline V gene are SGHRS and YFSETQ. The chain's CDR3 is CASSGRQGEIFRKLFF. The CDR3 nucleotides read TGCGCCAGCAGCGGGAGACAGGGTGAAATTTTTCGGAAACTGTTTTTT.

V usage is TRBV5-8 and J usage is TRBJ2-3, with D perhaps matching TRBD2 (6 bases). Germline V lookup: CDR1 SGHTS, CDR2 YDEGEE. This CDR3 contains 17 residues. Trimming shortened V by 2 bases and J by 4 bases, and 20 bases separated the two germline ends. The CDR3 nucleotides are TGTGCCAGCAGCTTTTCCGGGACTCAAAATCTGGCAGATACGCAGTATTTT. The encoded protein is CASSFSGTQNLADTQYF.

This chain uses TRBV5-6 with TRBJ2-5; 9 positions agree with TRBD1. The germline gives CDR1 SGHDT, CDR2 YYEEEE. The CDR3 is made up of 15 amino acids. Trimming at V came to 0 bases and at J to 5 bases, leaving 5 bases not matched to a gene. DNA of the CDR3: TGTGCCAGCAGCTTGGCGACAGGGGGAGGGGAGACCCAGTACTTC. This gives the protein CASSLATGGGETQYF.